Described below is a single T cell receptor beta chain sequence and its context. This specimen belongs to a study of blood T cell repertoires in COVID-19. Study background: Researchers got acute and convalescent COVID-19 samples from the United States, Italy and Spain. In each case, the material was cDNA or gDNA derived from T cells, B-cell-depleted T cells, or PBMCs.

Here immunoSEQ multiplex PCR was the method, and the copy in TCRdb shows in-frame clones only, minus some. Here the sample spans about 250,000 clones, roughly 85% being singletons. The CDR3 has 16 amino acids. Germline-derived CDR1 and CDR2 are MGHRA and YSYEKL. V lost 3 bases, J lost 0 bases, and 12 bases lay in between. Sample: peripheral blood. This chain joins TRBV4-1 and TRBJ1-5; D might be TRBD1 (6 bases). The TCR was taken from a man younger than 35 with active or convalescent COVID-19. CDR3 nucleotide sequence: TGCGCCAGCAGCCATTCTATAGGGGGTAGCAATCAGCCCCAGCATTTT. It yields the protein CASSHSIGGSNQPQHF.